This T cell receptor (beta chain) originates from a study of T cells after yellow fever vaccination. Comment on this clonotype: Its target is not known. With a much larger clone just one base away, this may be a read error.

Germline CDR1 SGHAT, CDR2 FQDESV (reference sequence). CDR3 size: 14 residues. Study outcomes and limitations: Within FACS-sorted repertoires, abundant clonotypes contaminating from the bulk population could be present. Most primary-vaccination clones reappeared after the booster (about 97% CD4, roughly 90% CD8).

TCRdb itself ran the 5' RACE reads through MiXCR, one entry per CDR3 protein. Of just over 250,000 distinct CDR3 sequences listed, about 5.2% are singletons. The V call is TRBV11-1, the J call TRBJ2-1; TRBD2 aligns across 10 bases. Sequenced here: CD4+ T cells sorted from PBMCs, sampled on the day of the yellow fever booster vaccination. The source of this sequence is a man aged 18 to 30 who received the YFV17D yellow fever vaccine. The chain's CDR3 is CASCLAGGLHEQFF. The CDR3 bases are TGTGCCAGCTGCTTAGCGGGGGGCCTCCATGAGCAGTTCTTC.